Sequencing of this TCR beta chain was carried out in a study of blood T cells in healthy people across ages. This CDR3 has 19 amino acids. CDR1 MDHEN and CDR2 SYDVKM come from the germline V gene. V gave up 5 bases and J gave up 4 bases; unmatched junction bases: 12. Primed by a sample-barcoded 5' primer and a J-beta primer mix, a second PCR proceeded for about 7 to 11 cycles. TCRdb redid the calling of the 5' RACE reads with MiXCR, one entry per CDR3 protein. The table records around 700,000 distinct CDR3 sequences, roughly 25% of them present only once. Study results and limitations: Estimated diversity, derived from one million T cells, was regarded as an underestimate. Higher diversity, along with more naive CD4+ cells, distinguished long-lived donors from aged donors. Percentage of naive T cells showed a strong correlation with TCR beta diversity.

Each donor was a healthy Caucasian individual from Russia, aged roughly 6 to 95. This clonotype showed up just a few times. Antigen: not known. The sample also formed part of further work on T cells of mothers and their children.

The sequence derives from a boy between 5 and 17 years old in good health. The sample was blood. The rearrangement uses TRBV28 and TRBJ2-6, with 12 bases lining up with TRBD1. Here the CDR3 reads CASSPTHWGQGAGANVLTF. DNA of the CDR3: TGTGCCAGCAGTCCAACTCATTGGGGACAGGGGGCGGGGGCCAACGTCCTGACTTTC.